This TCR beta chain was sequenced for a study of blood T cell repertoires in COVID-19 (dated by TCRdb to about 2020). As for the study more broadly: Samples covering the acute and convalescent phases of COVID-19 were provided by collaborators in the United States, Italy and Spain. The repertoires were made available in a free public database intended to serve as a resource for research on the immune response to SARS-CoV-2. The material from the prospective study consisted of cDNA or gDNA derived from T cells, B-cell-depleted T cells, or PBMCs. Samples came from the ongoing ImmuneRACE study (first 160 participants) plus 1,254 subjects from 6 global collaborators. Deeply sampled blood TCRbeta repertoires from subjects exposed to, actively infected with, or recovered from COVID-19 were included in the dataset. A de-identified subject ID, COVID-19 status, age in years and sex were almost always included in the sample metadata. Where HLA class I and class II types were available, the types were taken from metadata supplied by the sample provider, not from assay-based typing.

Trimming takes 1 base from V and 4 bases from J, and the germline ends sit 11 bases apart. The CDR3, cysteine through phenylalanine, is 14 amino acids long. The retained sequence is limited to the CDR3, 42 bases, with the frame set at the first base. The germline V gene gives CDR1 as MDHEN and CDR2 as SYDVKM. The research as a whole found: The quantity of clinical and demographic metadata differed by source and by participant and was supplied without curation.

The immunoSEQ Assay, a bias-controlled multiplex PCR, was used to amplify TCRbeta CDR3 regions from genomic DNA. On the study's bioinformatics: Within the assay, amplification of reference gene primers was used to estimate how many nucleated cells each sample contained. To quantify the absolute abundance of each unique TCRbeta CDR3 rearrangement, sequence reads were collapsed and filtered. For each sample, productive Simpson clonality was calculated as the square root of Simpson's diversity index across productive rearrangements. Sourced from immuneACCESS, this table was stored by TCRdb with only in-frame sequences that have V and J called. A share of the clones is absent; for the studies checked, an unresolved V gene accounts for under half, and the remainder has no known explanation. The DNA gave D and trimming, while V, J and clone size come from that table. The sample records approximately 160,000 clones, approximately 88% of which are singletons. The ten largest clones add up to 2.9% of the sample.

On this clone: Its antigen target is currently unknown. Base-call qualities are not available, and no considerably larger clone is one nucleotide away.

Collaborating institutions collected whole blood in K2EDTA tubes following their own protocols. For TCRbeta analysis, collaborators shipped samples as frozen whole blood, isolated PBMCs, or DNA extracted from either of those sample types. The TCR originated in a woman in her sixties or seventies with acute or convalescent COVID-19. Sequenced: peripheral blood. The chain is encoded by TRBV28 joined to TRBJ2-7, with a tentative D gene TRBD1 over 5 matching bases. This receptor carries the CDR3 CASSLSAGFYEQYF. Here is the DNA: TGTGCCAGCAGTTTATCAGCAGGGTTTTACGAGCAGTACTTC. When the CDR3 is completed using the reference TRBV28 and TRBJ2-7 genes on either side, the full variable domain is DVKVTQSSRYLVKRTGEKVFLECVQDMDHENMFWYRQDPGLGLRLIYFSYDVKMKEKGDIPEGYSVSREKKERFSLILESASTNQTSMYLCASSLSAGFYEQYFGPGTRLTVT.